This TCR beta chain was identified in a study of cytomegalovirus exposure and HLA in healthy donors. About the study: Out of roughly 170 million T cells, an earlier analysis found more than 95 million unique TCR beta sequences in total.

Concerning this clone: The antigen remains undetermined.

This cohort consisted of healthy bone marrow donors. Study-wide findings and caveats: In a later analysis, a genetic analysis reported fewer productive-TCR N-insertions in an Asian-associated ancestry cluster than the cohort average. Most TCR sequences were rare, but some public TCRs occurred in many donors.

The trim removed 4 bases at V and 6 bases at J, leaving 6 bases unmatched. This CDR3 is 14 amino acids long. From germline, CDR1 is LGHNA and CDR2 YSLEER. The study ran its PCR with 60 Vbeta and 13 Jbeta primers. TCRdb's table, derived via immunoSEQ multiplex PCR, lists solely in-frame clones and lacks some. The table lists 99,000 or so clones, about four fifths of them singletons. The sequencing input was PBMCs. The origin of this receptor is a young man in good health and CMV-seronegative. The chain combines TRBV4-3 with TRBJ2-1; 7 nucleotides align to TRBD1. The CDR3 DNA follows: TGCGCCAGCAGCCCCGAAGGGGGCGGCAATGAGCAGTTCTTC. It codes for CASSPEGGGNEQFF.